These T cell receptor beta chains were read from a single sample in a study of T-cell reconstitution after alpha-beta-depleted transplantation in children. TCRdb ran MiXCR on the PCR reads and lists one entry per CDR3 protein. In the table there are 550,000 to 800,000 distinct CDR3 sequences, around 13% of which are singletons. The sequencing here drew on PBMCs, taken before TCRalphabeta/CD19-depleted stem cell transplant. The receptors originated from a girl aged 2 to 9 with congenital amegakaryocytic thrombocytopenia, due to receive a stem cell transplant. Both conserved end residues are part of each CDR3. Each record gives: CDR3 protein, CDR3 DNA, clone size, V gene, J gene, D gene. A D gene is named only where the DNA matches it firmly. Size tells how often a clone was seen (once, few, many) or the class of an expanded clone, and some rows leave it out.

CDR3 protein: CAISEISAGDHTGELFF
CDR3 DNA: TGTGCCATCAGTGAGATATCCGCGGGAGACCACACCGGGGAGCTGTTTTTT
clone size: .
V gene: TRBV10-3
J gene: TRBJ2-2
D gene: TRBD2

CDR3 protein: CASSQKNRVFNTGELFF
CDR3 DNA: TGCGCCAGCAGCCAGAAGAACAGGGTTTTCAACACCGGGGAGCTGTTTTTT
clone size: many
V gene: TRBV4-1
J gene: TRBJ2-2
D gene: .

CDR3 protein: CASSLWQGNSPLHF
CDR3 DNA: TGTGCCAGCAGCTTATGGCAGGGGAATTCACCCCTCCACTTT
clone size: .
V gene: TRBV7-9
J gene: TRBJ1-6
D gene: .

CDR3 protein: CSARSGGKEAFF
CDR3 DNA: TGCAGTGCTAGGTCTGGAGGCAAAGAAGCTTTCTTT
clone size: .
V gene: TRBV20-1
J gene: TRBJ1-1
D gene: .

CDR3 protein: CASSPGSGPSYEQYF
CDR3 DNA: TGCGCCAGCAGCCCCGGTAGCGGCCCCTCCTACGAGCAGTACTTC
clone size: .
V gene: TRBV5-1
J gene: TRBJ2-7
D gene: .

CDR3 protein: CASSLWVRGEAFF
CDR3 DNA: TGTGCCAGCAGCCTTTGGGTGAGGGGTGAAGCTTTCTTT
clone size: many
V gene: TRBV12-3/TRBV12-4
J gene: TRBJ1-1
D gene: .

CDR3 protein: CSPLSVGSYEQYF
CDR3 DNA: TGCAGCCCACTGAGTGTGGGGAGCTACGAGCAGTACTTC
clone size: .
V gene: TRBV29-1
J gene: TRBJ2-7
D gene: .

CDR3 protein: CSALRRPSGSYNEQFF
CDR3 DNA: TGCAGTGCTTTACGAAGACCTAGCGGGAGTTACAATGAGCAGTTCTTC
clone size: many
V gene: TRBV20-1
J gene: TRBJ2-1
D gene: TRBD2

CDR3 protein: CASSLRTGGKDTQYF
CDR3 DNA: TGCGCCAGCAGCCTGCGGACAGGGGGGAAAGATACGCAGTATTTT
clone size: many
V gene: TRBV4-1
J gene: TRBJ2-3
D gene: TRBD1

CDR3 protein: CASRVGGHYEQFF
CDR3 DNA: TGTGCCAGCAGGGTGGGAGGGCATTATGAGCAGTTCTTC
clone size: few
V gene: TRBV27
J gene: TRBJ2-1
D gene: TRBD2

CDR3 protein: CSVGLSGNTIYF
CDR3 DNA: TGCAGCGTTGGGTTATCTGGAAACACCATATATTTT
clone size: few
V gene: TRBV29-1
J gene: TRBJ1-3
D gene: .

CDR3 protein: CASSQIPVGSYNEQFF
CDR3 DNA: TGTGCCAGCAGCCAAATTCCGGTAGGCTCCTACAATGAGCAGTTCTTC
clone size: .
V gene: TRBV12-3/TRBV12-4
J gene: TRBJ2-1
D gene: .

CDR3 protein: CASSLTYNRGTSTDTQYF
CDR3 DNA: TGTGCCAGCAGCTTAACCTACAACAGGGGAACGTCCACAGATACGCAGTATTTT
clone size: .
V gene: TRBV11-2
J gene: TRBJ2-3
D gene: TRBD1

CDR3 protein: CASSSTGGGVREQFF
CDR3 DNA: TGCGCCAGCAGCTCCACGGGCGGCGGGGTGAGGGAGCAGTTCTTC
clone size: few
V gene: TRBV5-1
J gene: TRBJ2-1
D gene: .

CDR3 protein: CASSLVQGQETQYF
CDR3 DNA: TGTGCCAGCAGCTTGGTGCAGGGCCAAGAGACCCAGTACTTC
clone size: many
V gene: TRBV7-2
J gene: TRBJ2-5
D gene: .

CDR3 protein: CASSFDATVYEQYF
CDR3 DNA: TGCGCCAGCAGCTTTGACGCCACAGTCTACGAGCAGTACTTC
clone size: many
V gene: TRBV5-1
J gene: TRBJ2-7
D gene: .

CDR3 protein: CASSLGEPSVDTQYF
CDR3 DNA: TGTGCCAGCAGCTTAGGAGAACCTTCAGTAGATACGCAGTATTTT
clone size: few
V gene: TRBV7-3
J gene: TRBJ2-3
D gene: .

CDR3 protein: CASSLDVIRGWNGYTF
CDR3 DNA: TGTGCCAGCAGCTTAGATGTTATTCGGGGGTGGAATGGCTACACCTTC
clone size: few
V gene: TRBV11-2
J gene: TRBJ1-2
D gene: .

CDR3 protein: CASSYRAGVGDTQYF
CDR3 DNA: TGTGCCAGCAGTTACCGAGCGGGAGTCGGAGATACGCAGTATTTT
clone size: few
V gene: TRBV6-5
J gene: TRBJ2-3
D gene: TRBD2

CDR3 protein: CASGRESYEQYF
CDR3 DNA: TGTGCCAGCGGGCGGGAAAGCTACGAGCAGTACTTC
clone size: many
V gene: TRBV28
J gene: TRBJ2-7
D gene: .

CDR3 protein: CSVGGDWNTGELFF
CDR3 DNA: TGCAGCGTTGGGGGGGACTGGAACACCGGGGAGCTGTTTTTT
clone size: many
V gene: TRBV29-1
J gene: TRBJ2-2
D gene: .

CDR3 protein: CSATLAGGSVGTDTQYF
CDR3 DNA: TGCAGTGCCACGCTAGCGGGAGGGTCGGTTGGTACAGATACGCAGTATTTT
clone size: many
V gene: TRBV20-1
J gene: TRBJ2-3
D gene: TRBD2

CDR3 protein: CSARDESANTEAFF
CDR3 DNA: TGCAGTGCTAGAGACGAGTCAGCGAACACTGAAGCTTTCTTT
clone size: few
V gene: TRBV20-1
J gene: TRBJ1-1
D gene: .

CDR3 protein: CASSQDWETDTQYF
CDR3 DNA: TGCGCCAGCAGCCAGGACTGGGAGACAGATACGCAGTATTTT
clone size: many
V gene: TRBV5-1
J gene: TRBJ2-3
D gene: .

CDR3 protein: CASSYRLGDGTNTGELFF
CDR3 DNA: TGCGCCAGCAGTTACCGACTAGGCGATGGGACTAACACCGGGGAGCTGTTTTTT
clone size: few
V gene: TRBV5-1
J gene: TRBJ2-2
D gene: .

CDR3 protein: CSASSRGKSTDTQYF
CDR3 DNA: TGCAGTGCTTCGTCTCGTGGCAAGAGCACAGATACGCAGTATTTT
clone size: many
V gene: TRBV20-1
J gene: TRBJ2-3
D gene: .

CDR3 protein: CASSSGSSLYF
CDR3 DNA: TGCGCCAGCAGCTCCGGGTCTAGTCTTTACTTC
clone size: few
V gene: TRBV5-1
J gene: TRBJ2-7
D gene: .

CDR3 protein: CASPKRLATEVPDTQYF
CDR3 DNA: TGTGCCAGCCCTAAGAGACTAGCGACAGAGGTACCAGATACGCAGTATTTT
clone size: few
V gene: TRBV28
J gene: TRBJ2-3
D gene: TRBD2

CDR3 protein: CASSQESPLSVGGELFF
CDR3 DNA: TGCGCCAGCAGCCAAGAAAGTCCCCTAAGCGTGGGCGGGGAGCTGTTTTTT
clone size: .
V gene: TRBV4-1
J gene: TRBJ2-2
D gene: .

CDR3 protein: CASSLEIPYGYTF
CDR3 DNA: TGTGCCAGCAGTTTAGAGATACCCTATGGCTACACCTTC
clone size: few
V gene: TRBV6-2/TRBV6-3
J gene: TRBJ1-2
D gene: .

CDR3 protein: CASSQVSVLGELFF
CDR3 DNA: TGTGCCAGCAGTCAGGTCTCAGTCTTAGGGGAGCTGTTTTTT
clone size: few
V gene: TRBV12-3/TRBV12-4
J gene: TRBJ2-2
D gene: .

CDR3 protein: CATSRAASETQYF
CDR3 DNA: TGTGCCACCAGCAGAGCCGCGTCGGAGACCCAGTACTTC
clone size: .
V gene: TRBV15
J gene: TRBJ2-5
D gene: .

CDR3 protein: CASSPGLAEIYEQYF
CDR3 DNA: TGTGCCAGCAGCCCGGGACTAGCGGAGATATACGAGCAGTACTTC
clone size: .
V gene: TRBV7-3
J gene: TRBJ2-7
D gene: TRBD2

CDR3 protein: CASSYYRGQNTEAFF
CDR3 DNA: TGTGCCAGCAGTTATTACAGGGGGCAGAACACTGAAGCTTTCTTT
clone size: .
V gene: TRBV12-3/TRBV12-4
J gene: TRBJ1-1
D gene: TRBD1

CDR3 protein: CASSMGGSYNGQFF
CDR3 DNA: TGTGCCAGCAGCATGGGGGGGTCCTACAATGGGCAGTTCTTC
clone size: .
V gene: TRBV28
J gene: TRBJ2-1
D gene: TRBD2

CDR3 protein: CASSFTAPGNLRVGQYF
CDR3 DNA: TGCGCCAGCAGCTTCACAGCTCCAGGAAACCTACGAGTCGGGCAGTACTTC
clone size: many
V gene: TRBV5-1
J gene: TRBJ2-7
D gene: .

CDR3 protein: CASSQGGFEQYF
CDR3 DNA: TGCGCCAGCAGCCAAGGGGGCTTCGAGCAGTACTTC
clone size: .
V gene: TRBV4-1
J gene: TRBJ2-7
D gene: .

CDR3 protein: CASSSPVNQLGTQYF
CDR3 DNA: TGCGCCAGCAGCTCGCCGGTCAACCAACTGGGGACCCAGTACTTC
clone size: few
V gene: TRBV5-1
J gene: TRBJ2-5
D gene: .

CDR3 protein: CASIHAGEAFF
CDR3 DNA: TGTGCCAGCATACATGCCGGTGAAGCTTTCTTT
clone size: many
V gene: TRBV12-3/TRBV12-4
J gene: TRBJ1-1
D gene: .

CDR3 protein: CASSSRSRGDEQFF
CDR3 DNA: TGTGCCAGCAGCTCTAGATCCAGGGGCGATGAGCAGTTCTTC
clone size: many
V gene: TRBV12-3/TRBV12-4
J gene: TRBJ2-1
D gene: .

CDR3 protein: CASSASPGVQETQYF
CDR3 DNA: TGTGCCAGCAGTGCGAGTCCAGGCGTCCAAGAGACCCAGTACTTC
clone size: .
V gene: TRBV12-3/TRBV12-4
J gene: TRBJ2-5
D gene: .

CDR3 protein: CASTFEQPNEKLFF
CDR3 DNA: TGTGCCAGCACTTTTGAGCAGCCTAATGAAAAACTGTTTTTT
clone size: .
V gene: TRBV7-9
J gene: TRBJ1-4
D gene: .

CDR3 protein: CASSTTGLAAYEQYF
CDR3 DNA: TGTGCCAGCAGTACGACCGGACTAGCCGCCTACGAGCAGTACTTC
clone size: .
V gene: TRBV6-1
J gene: TRBJ2-7
D gene: TRBD2

CDR3 protein: CASSLGGGFEQYF
CDR3 DNA: TGCGCCAGCAGCTTGGGGGGGGGTTTCGAGCAGTACTTC
clone size: .
V gene: TRBV5-1
J gene: TRBJ2-7
D gene: TRBD2

CDR3 protein: CASSPYVASYMNTEAFF
CDR3 DNA: TGCGCCAGCAGCCCCTATGTCGCCAGCTACATGAACACTGAAGCTTTCTTT
clone size: many
V gene: TRBV5-1
J gene: TRBJ1-1
D gene: .

CDR3 protein: CASSPTSGRAAGELFF
CDR3 DNA: TGTGCCAGCAGCCCCACTAGCGGGAGGGCTGCCGGGGAGCTGTTTTTT
clone size: once
V gene: TRBV7-3
J gene: TRBJ2-2
D gene: TRBD2

CDR3 protein: CASSPGEAGVYEQYF
CDR3 DNA: TGCGCCAGCAGCCCGGGTGAAGCGGGAGTCTACGAGCAGTACTTC
clone size: .
V gene: TRBV4-1
J gene: TRBJ2-7
D gene: TRBD2

CDR3 protein: CSANRRVTNTEAFF
CDR3 DNA: TGCAGTGCTAACCGCAGGGTGACGAACACTGAAGCTTTCTTT
clone size: many
V gene: TRBV20-1
J gene: TRBJ1-1
D gene: .

CDR3 protein: CASSTPRTESTYEQYF
CDR3 DNA: TGTGCCAGCAGCACACCTAGGACGGAATCTACCTACGAGCAGTACTTC
clone size: many
V gene: TRBV7-2
J gene: TRBJ2-7
D gene: .

CDR3 protein: CASSVVGDTQYF
CDR3 DNA: TGCGCCAGCAGCGTCGTTGGCGATACGCAGTATTTT
clone size: many
V gene: TRBV5-1
J gene: TRBJ2-3
D gene: .

CDR3 protein: CASSLVGAGRVYEQYF
CDR3 DNA: TGTGCCAGCAGCTTAGTTGGGGCGGGACGGGTCTACGAGCAGTACTTC
clone size: .
V gene: TRBV7-6
J gene: TRBJ2-7
D gene: .

CDR3 protein: CASRDVGHYGYTF
CDR3 DNA: TGTGCCAGTAGGGACGTAGGGCACTATGGCTACACCTTC
clone size: many
V gene: TRBV19
J gene: TRBJ1-2
D gene: .

CDR3 protein: CASSLELAGDIKQYF
CDR3 DNA: TGCGCCAGCAGCTTGGAACTAGCGGGAGATATAAAGCAGTACTTC
clone size: .
V gene: TRBV5-1
J gene: TRBJ2-7
D gene: TRBD2

CDR3 protein: CSADGLGSEQYF
CDR3 DNA: TGCAGTGCCGACGGACTAGGGAGCGAGCAGTACTTC
clone size: few
V gene: TRBV20-1
J gene: TRBJ2-7
D gene: TRBD2

CDR3 protein: CASSFYSVEQYF
CDR3 DNA: TGTGCCAGCAGCTTCTATAGCGTCGAGCAGTACTTC
clone size: many
V gene: TRBV7-2
J gene: TRBJ2-7
D gene: .

CDR3 protein: CASTSTRTVLTDSSYEQYF
CDR3 DNA: TGTGCCAGCACCTCAACCCGGACAGTTCTAACTGATAGCTCCTACGAGCAGTACTTC
clone size: many
V gene: TRBV7-8
J gene: TRBJ2-7
D gene: .

CDR3 protein: CASSEVAEQFF
CDR3 DNA: TGTGCCAGCAGTGAAGTGGCTGAGCAGTTCTTC
clone size: many
V gene: TRBV2
J gene: TRBJ2-1
D gene: .

CDR3 protein: CAIRRSGTYNEQFF
CDR3 DNA: TGTGCCATCAGACGATCCGGGACCTACAATGAGCAGTTCTTC
clone size: many
V gene: TRBV10-3
J gene: TRBJ2-1
D gene: .